This T cell receptor (beta chain) was sequenced in a study of cytomegalovirus exposure and HLA in healthy donors. Study in general: One earlier analysis, a look at 150 million to 200 million T cells, found 100 million to 130 million unique TCR beta sequences. Study-wide findings and caveats: On later analysis, the bulk of CMV-associated TCR beta chains appeared to be HLA-restricted.

This clone was seen just once. Its antigen is unidentified. PCR was performed using 60 Vbeta and 13 Jbeta primers. Repertoires were generated with immunoSEQ multiplex PCR, while TCRdb's copy carries only in-frame clones and drops some. The sample yields some 96,000 clones, 78% seen once. After removal of 4 bases from V and 3 bases from J, the junction contained 4 bases not matched to a gene. Germline V gene data show CDR1 as ENHRY and CDR2 as SYGVKD. CDR3 length: 14 residues. Sequencing was performed on PBMCs. The chain carries TRBV10-3 and TRBJ2-5, with 8 nucleotides matching TRBD1. The sequence was obtained from a woman aged 55 to 70 in good health and CMV-seronegative. CDR3 coding DNA: TGTGCCATCAGTGCTACAGGGGGAGAAGAGACCCAGTACTTC. This translates into CAISATGGEETQYF.